These T cell receptor beta chains were read from a single sample in a study of blood T cell repertoires in COVID-19. Profiled with immunoSEQ multiplex PCR; TCRdb holds only in-frame clones, not every one. The data contain about 220,000 clones, around 82% of them singletons. What was sequenced was PBMCs or T cells enriched from blood (not recorded which). The receptors come from a woman in her forties or fifties who had been exposed to COVID-19. CDR3s include the opening cysteine and the closing phenylalanine or tryptophan. The D gene is left open where the match is weak. Size is omitted from some rows. Given values are once, few, many or a class for expanded clones.

clone_size	d_call	v_call	j_call	cdr3_length	cdr3_nt	cdr3_aa
.	TRBD1	TRBV5-4	TRBJ1-2	16	TGTGCCAGCAGCTATAGACAGGGAGGAAAGGACTATGGCTACACCTTC	CASSYRQGGKDYGYTF
.	.	TRBV18	TRBJ1-2	16	TGTGCCAGCTCAGAGACGACAGGACGGACTAACTATGGCTACACCTTC	CASSETTGRTNYGYTF
.	TRBD1	TRBV7-9	TRBJ1-1	14	TGTGCCAGCAGATACGGACAGGGGAGGACTGAAGCTTTCTTT	CASRYGQGRTEAFF
.	.	TRBV7-9	TRBJ1-1	13	TGTGCCAGCAGCTCGACAGGTGGGGGAGAAGCTTTCTTT	CASSSTGGGEAFF
few	TRBD2	TRBV29-1	TRBJ2-2	14	TGCAGCGTTGCCGGGACTAGCGATGCCGGGGAGCTGTTTTTT	CSVAGTSDAGELFF
.	.	TRBV7-9	TRBJ1-2	16	TGTGCCAGCAGCCAAAATCGTGCCTCAGCTAACTATGGCTACACCTTC	CASSQNRASANYGYTF
.	.	TRBV6-5	TRBJ2-5	14	TGTGCCAGCAGTTGGAGGGGTTTCCAAGAGACCCAGTACTTC	CASSWRGFQETQYF
.	.	TRBV11-2	TRBJ1-1	15	TGTGCCAGCAGCCCAGACGGGGGGACGGGGAGAATAGCTTTCTTT	CASSPDGGTGRIAFF
.	.	TRBV12-3/TRBV12-4	TRBJ1-5	12	TGTGCCAGCAGCCCAATTAATCAGCCCCAGCATTTT	CASSPINQPQHF
.	.	TRBV4-3	TRBJ2-7	14	TGCGCCAGCAGCCAAGGGAGCAAATACGGAGAGCAGTACTTC	CASSQGSKYGEQYF
once	TRBD1	TRBV18	TRBJ1-1	15	TGTGCCAGCGTTAAGGACAGGGGAAGGAACACTGAAGCTTTCTTT	CASVKDRGRNTEAFF
.	.	TRBV2	TRBJ2-7	14	TGTGCCAGCAGTGAAGCCCGAGTGAACTACGAGCAGTACTTC	CASSEARVNYEQYF
few	TRBD1	TRBV5-1	TRBJ2-6	17	TGCGCCAGCACAAGGACAGGGGTCAGCTCTGGGGCCAACGTCCTGACTTTC	CASTRTGVSSGANVLTF
.	.	TRBV27	TRBJ2-7	13	TGTGCCAGCAGTTTGAGGGAATCGTACGAGCAGTACTTC	CASSLRESYEQYF
.	TRBD1	TRBV19	TRBJ2-7	17	TGTGCCAGTAGTATAGCATTTGAGACAGGGGGAGGCTACGAGCAGTACTTC	CASSIAFETGGGYEQYF
once	TRBD1	TRBV18	TRBJ2-3	15	TGTGCCAGCTCACCCAGGACAGGGGGCGGCGATACGCAGTATTTT	CASSPRTGGGDTQYF
.	.	TRBV3-1/TRBV3-2	TRBJ2-1	13	TGTGCCAGCAGCCCTTGGAACGGCGGTGAGCAGTTCTTC	CASSPWNGGEQFF
.	.	TRBV10-3	TRBJ2-7	16	TGTGCCATCAGGGGGGGTTCAAGCCTCAATCTCTACGAGCAGTACTTC	CAIRGGSSLNLYEQYF
.	.	TRBV27	TRBJ1-2	15	TGTGCCAGCAGTTCTGGACAGCCCGTACTCTATGGCTACACCTTC	CASSSGQPVLYGYTF
.	TRBD1	TRBV5-1	TRBJ2-3	19	TGCGCCAGCAGCTTTCCAACGACTCCAGACAGGGGGTGGGCAGATACGCAGTATTTT	CASSFPTTPDRGWADTQYF
.	TRBD2	TRBV7-2	TRBJ2-7	16	TGTGCCAGCACCCGGACCCCCTCGGGGGGGGCCGACGAGCAGTACTTC	CASTRTPSGGADEQYF
few	TRBD1	TRBV5-1	TRBJ2-7	16	TGCGCCAGCAGCTTGGGGGGGGACAGGTGGACCTACGAGCAGTACTTC	CASSLGGDRWTYEQYF
.	.	TRBV6-6	TRBJ1-1	12	TGTGCCAGCCGGTGGGGGGACACTGAAGCTTTCTTT	CASRWGDTEAFF
.	TRBD1	TRBV3-1/TRBV3-2	TRBJ2-7	13	TGTGCCAGCACCTCGGGACAGGGCTACGAGCAGTACTTC	CASTSGQGYEQYF
.	TRBD1	TRBV29-1	TRBJ1-1	13	TGCAGCGGGGGTACAGGGGACGACACTGAAGCTTTCTTT	CSGGTGDDTEAFF